The clone carrying this T cell receptor beta chain was detected many times. What it binds is not known. This specimen comes from a study of response to subunit inactivated influenza vaccine. TCRdb itself ran the RT-PCR reads through MiXCR, one entry per CDR3 protein. In the table there are 500,000 to 600,000 distinct CDR3 sequences, less than 10% of which are singletons. Findings and limits, study-wide: The authors suggested that every seasonal influenza vaccination recruits few new T cells.

This CDR3 contains 12 residues. The germline V gene encodes CDR1 SEHNR and CDR2 FQNEAQ (reference sequence). The V and J ends lost 3 bases and 8 bases respectively, with 7 bases between them. The V gene is TRBV7-9, the J gene TRBJ1-4; D not resolved. The origin of this receptor is a man aged 50 to 75 who received an inactivated influenza vaccine. Source: PBMCs from blood, taken around 25 months after vaccination. The CDR3 DNA is TGTGCCAGCAGCTTTCACGGAGAAAAACTGTTTTTT. Its protein product is CASSFHGEKLFF. Complete variable domain (other parts from reference TRBV7-9 and TRBJ1-4): DTGVSQNPRHKITKRGQNVTFRCDPISEHNRLYWYRQTLGQGPEFLTYFQNEAQLEKSRLLSDRFSAERPKGSFSTLEIQRTEQGDSAMYLCASSFHGEKLFFGSGTQLSVL.